This T cell receptor beta chain was profiled in a study of OX40 agonist ivuxolimab in advanced cancers. Study-level information: The dose-escalation cohort had hepatocellular carcinoma, melanoma, renal cell or head and neck cancer.

Produced via immunoSEQ multiplex PCR; TCRdb's table is partial and in-frame only. The table includes roughly 41,000 clones, 70% to 90% detected once. The sample here was CD4+ or CD8+ T cells sorted from blood, taken in a trial of the OX40 agonist ivuxolimab. The clonotype comes from an adult with an advanced solid tumor such as melanoma, head and neck, liver or kidney cancer.

CDR3 coding DNA: TGCGCCAGCAGCCGGACTAGCGGGGGGACCGGGGAGCTGTTTTTT. Encoded protein: CASSRTSGGTGELFF. This chain joins TRBV4-1 and TRBJ2-2, with 14 nucleotides matching TRBD2. Germline trimming cut 4 bases from V and 5 bases from J; bases unmatched to any gene: 0. This CDR3 spans 15 amino acids. Germline V CDR1 and CDR2: MGHRA, YSYEKL.